This is a list of T cell receptor beta chains from one sample in a study of cytomegalovirus exposure and HLA in healthy donors. The data were produced by immunoSEQ multiplex PCR, yet TCRdb's version contains in-frame clones alone and is incomplete. This table holds over 85,000 clones, roughly 86% found once. Input material: PBMCs. Every receptor here comes from a man aged 40-49 years in good health and CMV-seronegative. The CDR3 runs from the conserved cysteine through the conserved F or W. D genes are given only for firm matches. Part of the rows lack a size; the others show once, few, many or a class for expanded clones.

abundance	v_gene	j_gene	d_gene	CDR3nt	CDR3aa
.	TRBV28	TRBJ1-4	.	TGTGCCAGCAGCCAGTCAACTAATGAAAAACTGTTTTTT	CASSQSTNEKLFF
.	TRBV5-1	TRBJ1-3	.	TGCGCCAGCAGCTTGGGAAGAGGAGTTGGAAACACCATATATTTT	CASSLGRGVGNTIYF
.	TRBV5-1	TRBJ2-3	.	TGCGCCAGCAGCTACACGAGGGTTCGGGATACGCAGTATTTT	CASSYTRVRDTQYF
.	TRBV29-1	TRBJ1-2	TRBD1	TGCAGCGTTGAAGATTCACAGGGGGAGACTAACTATGGCTACACCTTC	CSVEDSQGETNYGYTF
.	TRBV6-5	TRBJ2-7	.	TGTGCCAGCAGACTTGGCGGCCGCTACGAGCAGTACTTC	CASRLGGRYEQYF
.	TRBV7-6	TRBJ1-6	TRBD1	TGTGCCAGCAGCTTAGCCTACAGGGGACAAGGCTCACCCCTCCACTTT	CASSLAYRGQGSPLHF
.	TRBV28	TRBJ1-5	.	TGTGCCAGCAGACCAGACAGGACATATAGCAATCAGCCCCAGCATTTT	CASRPDRTYSNQPQHF
once	TRBV29-1	TRBJ1-1	.	TGCAGCGCAGCCTTCAGGGGCTCTAAAGCTTTCTTT	CSAAFRGSKAFF
.	TRBV6-5	TRBJ1-1	TRBD1	TGTGCCAGCAGTTCCCAAAGGGCAGGGGGTAACACTGAAGCTTTCTTT	CASSSQRAGGNTEAFF
few	TRBV6-1	TRBJ2-2	.	TGTGCCAGCACTTCGGACTTAGCCGGGGAGCTGTTTTTT	CASTSDLAGELFF
.	TRBV6-5	TRBJ1-2	.	TGTGCCAGCAGTTACTCGAGGCAGGGCCTCTATGGCTACACCTTC	CASSYSRQGLYGYTF
.	TRBV30	TRBJ1-3	.	TGTGCCTGGATCCGAGGTACTGGAAACACCATATATTTT	CAWIRGTGNTIYF
.	TRBV7-3	TRBJ1-6	TRBD1	TGTGCCAGCAGATCGGGACAGCCTAATTCACCCCTCCACTTT	CASRSGQPNSPLHF
.	TRBV29-1	TRBJ2-3	.	TGCAGCGTTGCCGGAGCCCAGAGCACAGATACGCAGTATTTT	CSVAGAQSTDTQYF
.	TRBV6-5	TRBJ1-6	.	TGTGCCAGCAGATCCGGGAGCTTTAATTCACCCCTCCACTTT	CASRSGSFNSPLHF
.	TRBV29-1	TRBJ1-4	TRBD1	TGCAGCGTTAACTCAGGGGGCAGGGGTGAAAAACTGTTTTTT	CSVNSGGRGEKLFF
once	TRBV14	TRBJ2-7	.	TGTGCCAGCAGTCCGGGATATTGGTACGAGCAGTACTTC	CASSPGYWYEQYF
.	TRBV6-5	TRBJ2-5	TRBD2	TGTGCCAGCAGTTACTCATCCCAGCGGGGCCAAGAGACCCAGTACTTC	CASSYSSQRGQETQYF
.	TRBV4-3	TRBJ2-1	TRBD1	TGCGCCAGCAGCCAAGAGACAGGGTTCAACGAGCAGTTCTTC	CASSQETGFNEQFF
.	TRBV30	TRBJ1-4	TRBD1	TGTGCCTGGAGTTGGGGGACAGGGAATGAAAAACTGTTTTTT	CAWSWGTGNEKLFF
.	TRBV20-1	TRBJ1-1	.	TGCAGTGCGGAGGGCAGGGAAAAGGCTTTCTTT	CSAEGREKAFF
once	TRBV19	TRBJ2-1	TRBD1	TGTGCCAGCCTGAAAGGACAGGGGCTCAATGAGCAGTTCTTC	CASLKGQGLNEQFF
.	TRBV19	TRBJ1-2	.	TGTGCCAGTCGGGTGGCGGGCCGAGAGGAGGGCTACACCTTC	CASRVAGREEGYTF
.	TRBV25-1	TRBJ2-7	TRBD2	TGTGCCAGCAGTGATAGCGGGGGACCTGGAGGTACGACCTACGAGCAGTACTTC	CASSDSGGPGGTTYEQYF
.	TRBV7-2	TRBJ2-1	TRBD1	TGTGCCAGCAGGCTTGCCGGGACAGTATACAATGAGCAATTCTTC	CASRLAGTVYNEQFF
few	TRBV5-6	TRBJ1-4	.	TGTGCCAGCTACGAGCAGGGTCTGACTAATGAAAAACTGTTTTTT	CASYEQGLTNEKLFF
.	TRBV5-4	TRBJ1-1	.	TGTGCCAGCAGCTTGGAACTTTTAGGAGGGGCCACTGAAGCTTTCTTT	CASSLELLGGATEAFF
.	TRBV2	TRBJ1-6	TRBD1	TGTGCCAGCAGTATGACAGGGCCAGGTTCACCCCTCCACTTT	CASSMTGPGSPLHF
.	TRBV28	TRBJ1-2	.	TGTGCCAGCGGGGGCATCAACTATGGCTACACCTTC	CASGGINYGYTF
.	TRBV12-5	TRBJ1-1	.	TGTGCTAGTGGTTTGACGGGGGGCACTGAAGCTTTCTTT	CASGLTGGTEAFF
.	TRBV6-1	TRBJ1-2	.	TGTGCCAGCAGTTACAGCTATGGCTACACCTTC	CASSYSYGYTF
.	TRBV21-1	TRBJ1-4	.	TGTGCCAGCAGCAAAACAAGGGAGGAAAAACTGTTTTTT	CASSKTREEKLFF
.	TRBV7-8	TRBJ1-5	TRBD1	TGTGCCAGCAGCTTACAGGGGGTCCGTCAGCCCCAGCATTTT	CASSLQGVRQPQHF
.	TRBV29-1	TRBJ2-3	TRBD1	TGCAGCGTTTCCAAGTGGGGTAACAGGGGTACAGATACGCAGTATTTT	CSVSKWGNRGTDTQYF
.	TRBV2	TRBJ2-5	.	TGTGCCAGCAGCCTTAGCGGTCCCGAGACCCAGTACTTC	CASSLSGPETQYF
.	TRBV10-3	TRBJ1-1	TRBD1	TGTGCCATCAGTCCCCGGGACAGGGGTGATGGCGCTGAAGCTTTCTTT	CAISPRDRGDGAEAFF
.	TRBV2	TRBJ2-1	.	TGTGCCAGCAGCGCCTCACCGGGGGTTCATGAGCAGTTCTTC	CASSASPGVHEQFF
.	TRBV23-1	TRBJ1-1	.	TGCGCCAGCAGTCAATCGCGGGGGGGCCAGGCTGAAGCTTTCTTT	CASSQSRGGQAEAFF
.	TRBV2	TRBJ1-5	TRBD1	TGTGCCAGCAAGGGGGCCCTTCAGCCCCAGCATTTT	CASKGALQPQHF
.	TRBV7-2	TRBJ2-5	.	TGTGCCAGCAGCTTAGCGAACTTAGGGAGTTTGGAGACCCAGTACTTC	CASSLANLGSLETQYF
.	TRBV7-2	TRBJ1-3	.	TGTGCCAGCAGCTTAGTTTCTGGGGTTGGCAGGGCCTCTGGAAACACCATATATTTT	CASSLVSGVGRASGNTIYF
.	TRBV5-1	TRBJ2-6	.	TGCGCCAGCAGCCCTCCCGGGGGGGCCAACGTCCTGACTTTC	CASSPPGGANVLTF
.	TRBV7-9	TRBJ1-4	.	TGTGCCAGCAGCTTTGGCGAAAAACTGTTTTTT	CASSFGEKLFF
.	TRBV4-2	TRBJ2-7	TRBD1	TGTGCCAGCAGCAGTCAGGGGGCGGGCGAGCAGTACTTC	CASSSQGAGEQYF